A selection of T cell receptor beta chains follows, all from one sample in a study of identical twins. TCRdb ran MiXCR on the 5' RACE reads and lists one entry per CDR3 protein. There are about 200,000 distinct CDR3 sequences in the sample; 15% to 20% occur only once, and 35% to 50% lies in the top ten. The data were also submitted as part of a second study, on T cells expressing NK-cell markers.

Material for sequencing was CD8+ T cells sorted from blood. These receptors originate from a woman between 18 and 30 years old in good health. Both conserved end residues are part of each CDR3. The D gene is left open where the match is weak. A clone size is listed for some rows: how often the clone was seen (once, few, many), or a class if it is expanded.

cdr3_nt: TGTGCCAGCGGGTTGGGAGAGACCCAGTACTTC; cdr3_aa: CASGLGETQYF; j_call: TRBJ2-5; v_call: TRBV25-1; d_call: .; clone_size: many
cdr3_nt: TGTGCCAGCAGCCTTACTCCGGGACGCGCTCTGGATGAGCAGTTCTTC; cdr3_aa: CASSLTPGRALDEQFF; j_call: TRBJ2-1; v_call: TRBV5-5; d_call: .; clone_size: .
cdr3_nt: TGCGCCAGCAGCCAAGAACTCGACCACTTGGGATACAATGAGCAGTTCTTC; cdr3_aa: CASSQELDHLGYNEQFF; j_call: TRBJ2-1; v_call: TRBV4-1; d_call: .; clone_size: .
cdr3_nt: TGCGCCAGCAGCCAAGCGGATGTACTAGCGGACCCTAGACAGACCCAGTACTTC; cdr3_aa: CASSQADVLADPRQTQYF; j_call: TRBJ2-5; v_call: TRBV4-3; d_call: TRBD2; clone_size: .
cdr3_nt: TGTGCCAGCACCCTACCGGCGGCAGGGAGCACCGGGGAGCTGTTTTTT; cdr3_aa: CASTLPAAGSTGELFF; j_call: TRBJ2-2; v_call: TRBV7-9; d_call: .; clone_size: many
cdr3_nt: TGCTCCTTCAGCGGCTCCTCCTACGAGCAGTACTTC; cdr3_aa: CSFSGSSYEQYF; j_call: TRBJ2-7; v_call: TRBV29-1; d_call: .; clone_size: few
cdr3_nt: TGTGCCAGCAGCGCGGGACAGAAACTCCAAGAGACCCAGTACTTC; cdr3_aa: CASSAGQKLQETQYF; j_call: TRBJ2-5; v_call: TRBV11-2; d_call: .; clone_size: .
cdr3_nt: TGTGCCAGCAGCCCACCGGACAGTAAAAGAGATACGCAGTATTTT; cdr3_aa: CASSPPDSKRDTQYF; j_call: TRBJ2-3; v_call: TRBV7-8; d_call: .; clone_size: few
cdr3_nt: TGCGCCAGCAGCCAAGAGCGGGAGCCAGATACGCAGTATTTT; cdr3_aa: CASSQEREPDTQYF; j_call: TRBJ2-3; v_call: TRBV4-1; d_call: TRBD2; clone_size: .
cdr3_nt: TGTGCTAGTGGTTTGGTACGCGCAGGGCCCCCCTACGAGCAGTACTTC; cdr3_aa: CASGLVRAGPPYEQYF; j_call: TRBJ2-7; v_call: TRBV12-5; d_call: .; clone_size: .
cdr3_nt: TGTGCCAGCAGTTCCGACCGGGAGAATGAGCAGTTCTTC; cdr3_aa: CASSSDRENEQFF; j_call: TRBJ2-1; v_call: TRBV12-3/TRBV12-4; d_call: .; clone_size: few
cdr3_nt: TGTGCCAGCACCATCGCTAGCGGGTCTCCCTACGAGCAGTACTTC; cdr3_aa: CASTIASGSPYEQYF; j_call: TRBJ2-7; v_call: TRBV12-3/TRBV12-4; d_call: TRBD2; clone_size: .
cdr3_nt: TGTGCCAGCTCAAACGGGGGAGAGCAGTTCTTC; cdr3_aa: CASSNGGEQFF; j_call: TRBJ2-1; v_call: TRBV18; d_call: .; clone_size: .
cdr3_nt: TGTGCCAGCAGTCCCTACGGTGGGGTAGCCAAAAACATTCAGTACTTC; cdr3_aa: CASSPYGGVAKNIQYF; j_call: TRBJ2-4; v_call: TRBV27; d_call: .; clone_size: .
cdr3_nt: TGCAGTGCCACCCCGCTCCAGACAGACCCTAATTCACCCCTCCACTTT; cdr3_aa: CSATPLQTDPNSPLHF; j_call: TRBJ1-6; v_call: TRBV20-1; d_call: .; clone_size: .
cdr3_nt: TGCAGCGTCCCCTCGACAGGGCTCGACTATGGCTACACCTTC; cdr3_aa: CSVPSTGLDYGYTF; j_call: TRBJ1-2; v_call: TRBV29-1; d_call: TRBD1; clone_size: few
cdr3_nt: TGCAGTGCTAGAGACCCGACTAGTGGGATGATCTACGAGCAGTACTTC; cdr3_aa: CSARDPTSGMIYEQYF; j_call: TRBJ2-7; v_call: TRBV20-1; d_call: .; clone_size: few
cdr3_nt: TGTGCCAGCGCGTCAGGGCTTCAGCCCCAGCATTTT; cdr3_aa: CASASGLQPQHF; j_call: TRBJ1-5; v_call: TRBV12-3/TRBV12-4; d_call: .; clone_size: .
cdr3_nt: TGTGCCAGTTTCTTAAGCGGGAGGGTCGATGAGCAGTTCTTC; cdr3_aa: CASFLSGRVDEQFF; j_call: TRBJ2-1; v_call: TRBV28; d_call: TRBD2; clone_size: .
cdr3_nt: TGTGCCAGCAGTTACTCCCCCCCCTGGGCCAACGTCCTGACTTTC; cdr3_aa: CASSYSPPWANVLTF; j_call: TRBJ2-6; v_call: TRBV6-5; d_call: .; clone_size: .
cdr3_nt: TGTGCCAGCAGTGCAGGGAACTCCTACGAGCAGTACTTC; cdr3_aa: CASSAGNSYEQYF; j_call: TRBJ2-7; v_call: TRBV7-9; d_call: .; clone_size: few
cdr3_nt: TGTGCCAGCAGCCAAGCTTTAGGGGGAGCCTACGAGCAGTACTTC; cdr3_aa: CASSQALGGAYEQYF; j_call: TRBJ2-7; v_call: TRBV3-1; d_call: .; clone_size: .
cdr3_nt: TGTGCCAGCAGCCAGGGTCGGGGGGTTTGGGAGCAGTTCTTC; cdr3_aa: CASSQGRGVWEQFF; j_call: TRBJ2-1; v_call: TRBV3-1; d_call: TRBD2; clone_size: .
cdr3_nt: TGTGCCAGCAGTTTGGAACAGGGGGCTAGCAATCAGCCCCAGCATTTT; cdr3_aa: CASSLEQGASNQPQHF; j_call: TRBJ1-5; v_call: TRBV6-5; d_call: TRBD1; clone_size: .
cdr3_nt: TGTGCCAGCAGCCGCAGCGCCCTGATTCACGAGCAGTACTTC; cdr3_aa: CASSRSALIHEQYF; j_call: TRBJ2-7; v_call: TRBV5-6; d_call: .; clone_size: few
cdr3_nt: TGTGCCAGCAGCTCCCTGCTAGGGGAGAACACTGAAGCTTTCTTT; cdr3_aa: CASSSLLGENTEAFF; j_call: TRBJ1-1; v_call: TRBV7-6; d_call: .; clone_size: few
cdr3_nt: TGTGCCTGGAGCCTCGCCGGGACAGTGGCGACCCAGTACTTC; cdr3_aa: CAWSLAGTVATQYF; j_call: TRBJ2-5; v_call: TRBV30; d_call: TRBD1; clone_size: few
cdr3_nt: TGTGCCAGCAGTTTAGGATATCCCACGGAGACCCAGTACTTC; cdr3_aa: CASSLGYPTETQYF; j_call: TRBJ2-5; v_call: TRBV27; d_call: .; clone_size: .
cdr3_nt: TGTGCCAGCAGCCTCGGACTAGCGGGACTCTACGAGCAGTACTTC; cdr3_aa: CASSLGLAGLYEQYF; j_call: TRBJ2-7; v_call: TRBV5-6; d_call: TRBD2; clone_size: few
cdr3_nt: TGTGCCAGCAGCTTAGATTCCGGGACGTGGGGCTACGAGCAGTACTTC; cdr3_aa: CASSLDSGTWGYEQYF; j_call: TRBJ2-7; v_call: TRBV11-3; d_call: .; clone_size: once
cdr3_nt: TGTGCCAGCAGTGCCGGGACTAGGGTCTACGAGCAGTACTTC; cdr3_aa: CASSAGTRVYEQYF; j_call: TRBJ2-7; v_call: TRBV9; d_call: TRBD2; clone_size: few
cdr3_nt: TGTGCCAGCAGCTTCGGGACCTCTAACTATGGCTACACCTTC; cdr3_aa: CASSFGTSNYGYTF; j_call: TRBJ1-2; v_call: TRBV7-9; d_call: .; clone_size: .
cdr3_nt: TGTGCCAGCACCTCGGCCTACGAGCAGTACTTC; cdr3_aa: CASTSAYEQYF; j_call: TRBJ2-7; v_call: TRBV6-2/TRBV6-3; d_call: .; clone_size: .
cdr3_nt: TGTGCCATCAGTGACTCCCTGCAGGGCCCTACCGGGGAGCTGTTTTTT; cdr3_aa: CAISDSLQGPTGELFF; j_call: TRBJ2-2; v_call: TRBV10-3; d_call: .; clone_size: once
cdr3_nt: TGTGCCAGCAGCTTGGCAGGGTGGGCTGGGGATGAGCAGTTCTTC; cdr3_aa: CASSLAGWAGDEQFF; j_call: TRBJ2-1; v_call: TRBV5-4; d_call: .; clone_size: few
cdr3_nt: TGTGCCAGCAGCTTAGATCTCATAGGACTAGTGGGCGTAGGGCATGAGCAGTTCTTC; cdr3_aa: CASSLDLIGLVGVGHEQFF; j_call: TRBJ2-1; v_call: TRBV11-2; d_call: TRBD2; clone_size: .
cdr3_nt: TGTGCCAGTAGTCCGGGACAATACAATGAGCAGTTCTTC; cdr3_aa: CASSPGQYNEQFF; j_call: TRBJ2-1; v_call: TRBV19; d_call: .; clone_size: .
cdr3_nt: TGTGCCAGCAGTTTATCGGGGAGCATTCAGTACTTC; cdr3_aa: CASSLSGSIQYF; j_call: TRBJ2-4; v_call: TRBV27; d_call: .; clone_size: .
cdr3_nt: TGCAGTGCTAACGGGGGGGGACGGCTGGGTTACGAGCAGTACTTC; cdr3_aa: CSANGGGRLGYEQYF; j_call: TRBJ2-7; v_call: TRBV20-1; d_call: TRBD2; clone_size: .
cdr3_nt: TGTGCCAGCAGCTTAATTGGAGGGGCCAATGAGCAGTTCTTC; cdr3_aa: CASSLIGGANEQFF; j_call: TRBJ2-1; v_call: TRBV13; d_call: .; clone_size: .
cdr3_nt: TGTGCCACCAGTGACCCCACAAGACAGGGTACAGATACGCAGTATTTT; cdr3_aa: CATSDPTRQGTDTQYF; j_call: TRBJ2-3; v_call: TRBV24-1; d_call: TRBD1; clone_size: .
cdr3_nt: TGTGCCAGCAGCGGACAGGAGGTCACTCAAGAGACCCAGTACTTC; cdr3_aa: CASSGQEVTQETQYF; j_call: TRBJ2-5; v_call: TRBV21-1; d_call: .; clone_size: .
cdr3_nt: TGTGCCAGCAGCTTGGGGGTAGGGCAGGGGGCATTGGAGCAGTTCTTC; cdr3_aa: CASSLGVGQGALEQFF; j_call: TRBJ2-1; v_call: TRBV5-5; d_call: TRBD1; clone_size: few
cdr3_nt: TGTGCCAGCAGTTTGGTAAGGGATCAGCCCCAGCATTTT; cdr3_aa: CASSLVRDQPQHF; j_call: TRBJ1-5; v_call: TRBV28; d_call: .; clone_size: .
cdr3_nt: TGTGCCAGCAGCCGAAACCTCCGGGACAAGTATACCTACGAGCAGTACTTC; cdr3_aa: CASSRNLRDKYTYEQYF; j_call: TRBJ2-7; v_call: TRBV3-1; d_call: .; clone_size: few
cdr3_nt: TGTGCCAGCAGCCAAGTGGGAACAAGCTCTGGGGCCAACGTCCTGACTTTC; cdr3_aa: CASSQVGTSSGANVLTF; j_call: TRBJ2-6; v_call: TRBV3-1; d_call: .; clone_size: few
cdr3_nt: TGTGCCAGCAGTTTTGACCTAGCGGGAGCCCCGGGTGGGCAGTACTTC; cdr3_aa: CASSFDLAGAPGGQYF; j_call: TRBJ2-7; v_call: TRBV12-3/TRBV12-4; d_call: TRBD2; clone_size: .
cdr3_nt: TGTGCCAGCAGTTCGACTACAGCTGATACGCAGTATTTT; cdr3_aa: CASSSTTADTQYF; j_call: TRBJ2-3; v_call: TRBV6-2/TRBV6-3; d_call: .; clone_size: .
cdr3_nt: TGTGCCAGCAGTATCGGGGCTGAAGCTTTCTTT; cdr3_aa: CASSIGAEAFF; j_call: TRBJ1-1; v_call: TRBV6-6; d_call: .; clone_size: few
cdr3_nt: TGCGCCAGCATGAACGGGTATCCGTTCTTC; cdr3_aa: CASMNGYPFF; j_call: TRBJ2-1; v_call: TRBV10-2; d_call: .; clone_size: few
cdr3_nt: TGCAGCGTTCCTGAACCCAGAACCTACAATGAGCAGTTCTTC; cdr3_aa: CSVPEPRTYNEQFF; j_call: TRBJ2-1; v_call: TRBV29-1; d_call: .; clone_size: few
cdr3_nt: TGTGCCAGCAGTCTCTCAGAGACGTATACCGGGGAGCTGTTTTTT; cdr3_aa: CASSLSETYTGELFF; j_call: TRBJ2-2; v_call: TRBV12-3/TRBV12-4; d_call: .; clone_size: few
cdr3_nt: TGCAGTGCTAGAGATGGGGGAGGGAACACTGAAGCTTTCTTT; cdr3_aa: CSARDGGGNTEAFF; j_call: TRBJ1-1; v_call: TRBV20-1; d_call: .; clone_size: few
cdr3_nt: TGTGCCACCTCGACAGGGGGCGCTGGGGCCAACGTCCTGACTTTC; cdr3_aa: CATSTGGAGANVLTF; j_call: TRBJ2-6; v_call: TRBV6-4; d_call: TRBD1; clone_size: many
cdr3_nt: TGTGCCAGCAGCTCCCCGGACCGGGACAGAGCCTACGAGCAGTACTTC; cdr3_aa: CASSSPDRDRAYEQYF; j_call: TRBJ2-7; v_call: TRBV7-9; d_call: TRBD1; clone_size: .
cdr3_nt: TGTGCCAGCAGCCAAGAAGGTGTAGTCATTGGGGTCACTGAAGCTTTCTTT; cdr3_aa: CASSQEGVVIGVTEAFF; j_call: TRBJ1-1; v_call: TRBV14; d_call: .; clone_size: few
cdr3_nt: TGTGCTAGTGGTCCCGCCGGGACCCGAGGTGAGCAGTTCTTC; cdr3_aa: CASGPAGTRGEQFF; j_call: TRBJ2-1; v_call: TRBV12-5; d_call: .; clone_size: .
cdr3_nt: TGTGCCAGCAGAAACAGGGGTCAGTACGAGCAGTACTTC; cdr3_aa: CASRNRGQYEQYF; j_call: TRBJ2-7; v_call: TRBV25-1; d_call: TRBD1; clone_size: many
cdr3_nt: TGTGCCAGCAGCCGACGAGGGCGGGAGGGTTGGACCGGGGAGCTGTTTTTT; cdr3_aa: CASSRRGREGWTGELFF; j_call: TRBJ2-2; v_call: TRBV11-2; d_call: TRBD2; clone_size: .
cdr3_nt: TGTGCCGTGTTTAGCGGGAGGTACTACAATGAGCAGTTCTTC; cdr3_aa: CAVFSGRYYNEQFF; j_call: TRBJ2-1; v_call: TRBV10-3; d_call: TRBD2; clone_size: few